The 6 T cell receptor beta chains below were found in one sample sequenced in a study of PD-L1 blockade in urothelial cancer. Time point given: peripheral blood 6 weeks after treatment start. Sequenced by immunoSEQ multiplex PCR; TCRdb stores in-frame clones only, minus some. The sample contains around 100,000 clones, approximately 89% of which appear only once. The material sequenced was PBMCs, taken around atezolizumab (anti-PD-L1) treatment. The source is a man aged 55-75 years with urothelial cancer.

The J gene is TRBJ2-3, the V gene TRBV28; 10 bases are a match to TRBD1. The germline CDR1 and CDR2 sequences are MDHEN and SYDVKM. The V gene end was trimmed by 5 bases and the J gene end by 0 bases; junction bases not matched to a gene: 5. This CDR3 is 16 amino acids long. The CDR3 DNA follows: TGTGCCAGCAGTACTCCGGGACAGGGGAGCACAGATACGCAGTATTTT. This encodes CASSTPGQGSTDTQYF. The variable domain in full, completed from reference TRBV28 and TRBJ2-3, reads DVKVTQSSRYLVKRTGEKVFLECVQDMDHENMFWYRQDPGLGLRLIYFSYDVKMKEKGDIPEGYSVSREKKERFSLILESASTNQTSMYLCASSTPGQGSTDTQYFGPGTRLTVL.

The CDR3 spells CASLLAGGKNEQFF. CDR3 DNA: TGTGCCAGCCTCTTGGCGGGGGGTAAGAATGAGCAGTTCTTC. V usage is TRBV5-4 and J usage is TRBJ2-1; TRBD2 aligns across 8 bases. With 7 bases clipped from V and 7 bases from J, the junction kept 10 bases outside the gene matches. The CDR3 runs 14 residues. Germline CDR1 reads SGHNT; CDR2 reads YYREEE (reference sequence). The variable domain in full, completed from reference TRBV5-4 and TRBJ2-1, reads ETGVTQSPTHLIKTRGQQVTLRCSSQSGHNTVSWYQQALGQGPQFIFQYYREEENGRGNFPPRFSGLQFPNYSSELNVNALELDDSALYLCASLLAGGKNEQFFGPGTRLTVL.

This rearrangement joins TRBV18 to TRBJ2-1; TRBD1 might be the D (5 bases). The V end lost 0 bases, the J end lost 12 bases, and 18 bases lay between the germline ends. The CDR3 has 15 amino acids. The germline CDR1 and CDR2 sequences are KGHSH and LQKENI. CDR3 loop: CASSPPQPGPQGQFF. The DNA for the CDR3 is TGTGCCAGCTCACCACCTCAGCCCGGGCCTCAGGGGCAGTTCTTC.

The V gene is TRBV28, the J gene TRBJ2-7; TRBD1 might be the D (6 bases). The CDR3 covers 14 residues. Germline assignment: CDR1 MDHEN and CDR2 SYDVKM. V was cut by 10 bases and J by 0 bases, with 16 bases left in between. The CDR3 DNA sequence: TGTGCCACCGCCCGTGGACAGAGCTCCTACGAGCAGTACTTC. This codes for CATARGQSSYEQYF.

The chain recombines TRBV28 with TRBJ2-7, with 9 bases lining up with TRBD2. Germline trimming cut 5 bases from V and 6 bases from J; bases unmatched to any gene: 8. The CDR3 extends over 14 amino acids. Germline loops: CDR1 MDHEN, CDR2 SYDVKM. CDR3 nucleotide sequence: TGTGCCAGCAGTCCCGGGACTAGCTCTGGCGAGCAGTACTTC. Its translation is CASSPGTSSGEQYF.

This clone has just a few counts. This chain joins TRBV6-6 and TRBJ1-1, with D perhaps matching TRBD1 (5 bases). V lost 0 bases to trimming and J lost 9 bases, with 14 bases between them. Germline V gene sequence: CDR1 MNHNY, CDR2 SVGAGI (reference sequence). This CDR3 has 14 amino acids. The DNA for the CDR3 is TGTGCCAGCAGTTACTCGCAGGGCTATCAGAAAGCTTTCTTT. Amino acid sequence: CASSYSQGYQKAFF.